Below, 17 T cell receptor beta chains from the same sample are listed, as sequenced in a study of identical twins. One entry per CDR3 protein, called by TCRdb with MiXCR from the 5' RACE reads. Of under 250,000 distinct CDR3 sequences listed, 9.5% to 15% are singletons. Another study also made use of these data, one on yellow fever vaccine responses in identical twins.

Input material: memory (CD45RO+) T cells sorted from blood. All receptors derive from a young woman in good health.

This clonotype was observed at least ten times. J is TRBJ1-5 and V is TRBV5-6; D perhaps matches TRBD1 (5 bases). Trimming cost V 0 bases and J 2 bases, with 9 bases left between them. CDR1 SGHDT and CDR2 YYEEEE come from the germline V gene. The CDR3 has 15 residues. The CDR3 DNA reads as TGTGCCAGCAGCTTGGGTCCGGGACGCAATCAGCCCCAGCATTTT. This translates into CASSLGPGRNQPQHF.

This clonotype has only a few counts. The V call is TRBV28, the J call TRBJ2-7; 11 nucleotides match TRBD2. The germline CDR1 and CDR2 sequences are MDHEN and SYDVKM. The V segment lost 4 bases and the J segment 13 bases; nucleotides outside the gene matches: 9. There are 13 residues in the CDR3. The chain's CDR3 is CASSSRLAGGPYF. In DNA, the CDR3 is TGTGCCAGCAGTTCCCGGCTAGCGGGAGGTCCCTACTTC.

The CDR3 region has the DNA TGTGCCAGCAGCGTAGGGGTGGGCCTCTACGAGCAGTACTTC. This sequence encodes CASSVGVGLYEQYF. The rearrangement joins TRBV9 to TRBJ2-7; D unresolved. Germline V gene data show CDR1 as SGDLS and CDR2 as YYNGEE. The CDR3 has 14 residues. The V end lost 0 bases, the J end lost 3 bases, and 10 bases lay between the germline ends. The full variable domain, rest sourced from reference TRBV9 and TRBJ2-7, is DSGVTQTPKHLITATGQRVTLRCSPRSGDLSVYWYQQSLDQGLQFLIQYYNGEERAKGNILERFSAQQFPDLHSELNLSSLELGDSALYFCASSVGVGLYEQYFGPGTRLTVT.

At least ten counts were recorded for this clonotype. The chain uses TRBV20-1 and TRBJ2-1; TRBD1 might be the D (5 bases). V dropped 5 bases and J dropped 11 bases, with 10 bases sitting between them. The CDR3 contains 10 residues. Germline-derived CDR1 and CDR2 are DFQATT and SNEGSKA (reference sequence). The CDR3 nucleotides read TGCAGTGCTTGGACACGGCAGCAGTTCTTC. Its translation is CSAWTRQQFF.

This rearrangement joins TRBV5-1 to TRBJ2-1; D gene uncertain. The CDR3 is 14 amino acids. Looked up from germline, CDR1 is SGHRS and CDR2 is YFSETQ. V lost 0 bases and J lost 3, with 7 bases in between. The CDR3 region is CASSLGQIYNEQFF. The CDR3 coding sequence is TGCGCCAGCAGCTTGGGCCAGATCTACAATGAGCAGTTCTTC.

V gene TRBV11-2 combines with J gene TRBJ2-3; D may be TRBD2 (5 bases). The CDR3 covers 15 residues. CDR1 is SGHAT, CDR2 FQNNGV, per germline. Trimming took 4 bases from V and 1 from J, leaving 12 bases between them. Here the CDR3 reads CASSSQTRRTDTQYF. For the CDR3, the DNA is TGTGCCAGCAGCTCCCAAACTAGACGCACAGATACGCAGTATTTT.

Worth noting for this clonotype: A clone one base away is much larger, so this may be a read error. The V and J genes are TRBV12-3 or TRBV12-4 and TRBJ2-1; D not certain. V lost 8 bases and J lost 5, with 13 bases in between. CDR3 length: 13 amino acids. The CDR3, as DNA: TGTGCCAGCTCAACCACAGTGGACAATGAGCAGTTCTTC. Translating gives CASSTTVDNEQFF.

The rearrangement uses TRBV15 and TRBJ1-4; 9 nucleotides align to TRBD1. Germline V gives CDR1 LNHNV, CDR2 YYDKDF (reference sequence). CDR3 size: 15 residues. Unmatched junction bases numbered 6, after V lost 3 bases and J lost 7 bases. The CDR3 coding sequence is TGTGCCACCAGCAGGTTGACAGGGGGAGGTGAAAAACTGTTTTTT. This gives the protein CATSRLTGGGEKLFF.

The chain joins TRBV19 to TRBJ2-1, with D possibly being TRBD1 or TRBD2 (10 bases each). V lost 5 bases and J lost 3, with 26 bases in between. The germline V gene encodes CDR1 LNHDA and CDR2 SQIVND (reference sequence). The CDR3 is 19 residues long. The CDR3 reads CASSGDRGAIAGGYNEQFF. DNA for the CDR3: TGTGCCAGTAGTGGGGACAGGGGAGCGATAGCGGGAGGCTACAATGAGCAGTTCTTC.

This clonotype was picked up a small number of times. The chain combines TRBV14 with TRBJ2-3, with a possible D match to TRBD1 (5 bases). Germline lookup yields CDR1 SGHDN and CDR2 FVKESK. Trimming removed 3 bases at V and 6 bases at J, with 22 bases between. This CDR3 region has 17 residues. The CDR3 region has the DNA TGTGCCAGCAGCCATCGCCGTTTTGGGTTAGGGGCGGATACGCAGTATTTT. This translates into CASSHRRFGLGADTQYF. Looking up the rest from reference TRBV14 and TRBJ2-3 gives the full variable domain: EAGVTQFPSHSVIEKGQTVTLRCDPISGHDNLYWYRRVMGKEIKFLLHFVKESKQDESGMPNNRFLAERTGGTYSTLKVQPAELEDSGVYFCASSHRRFGLGADTQYFGPGTRLTVL.

This rearrangement joins TRBV20-1 to TRBJ2-3; D is unclear. Germline V gene lookup returns CDR1 DFQATT and CDR2 SNEGSKA (reference sequence). V was cut by 0 bases and J by 10 bases, with 11 bases left in between. The CDR3 covers 12 residues. The CDR3 sequence is CSARDFGVSQYF. DNA of the CDR3: TGCAGTGCTAGAGATTTTGGGGTTTCGCAGTATTTT.

As to this clonotype: A read error may explain this, as a much larger clone is one base away. The chain carries TRBV9 and TRBJ2-3; 7 bases map to TRBD2. The germline V gene encodes CDR1 SGDLS and CDR2 YYNGEE. The CDR3 covers 16 residues. The CDR3 DNA follows: TGTGCCAGCAGCGTATTACCTAGCGGATACACAGATACGGAGTATTTT. Protein: CASSVLPSGYTDTEYF.

The V gene is TRBV11-2, the J gene TRBJ2-3, with D maybe TRBD2 (6 bases). CDR3 size: 14 residues. V shed 3 bases and J shed 2 bases, with 9 bases lying between them. Germline assignment: CDR1 SGHAT and CDR2 FQNNGV. The CDR3, as DNA: TGTGCCAGCAGCTTTTCGCGGGACACAGATACGCAGTATTTT. Its translation is CASSFSRDTDTQYF.

J is TRBJ2-1 and V is TRBV5-6; 9 nucleotides match TRBD2. Trimming at V came to 5 bases and at J to 4 bases, leaving 7 bases not matched to a gene. The CDR3 length is 15 residues. CDR1 and CDR2 from the germline V gene are SGHDT and YYEEEE. CDR3 sequence reads: CASRFRTSAYNEQFF. The CDR3 DNA sequence: TGTGCCAGCAGGTTCCGGACTAGCGCTTACAATGAGCAGTTCTTC.

This clonotype has more than one count but fewer than ten. V gene TRBV13 combines with J gene TRBJ2-5; no definite D call. This CDR3 has 14 amino acids. Germline V lookup: CDR1 PRHDT, CDR2 FYEKMQ (reference sequence). The V end lost 8 bases, the J end lost 2 bases, and 15 bases lay between the germline ends. The DNA for the CDR3 is TGTGCCAGCGCCACCAACCAGGTTCAAGAGACCCAGTACTTC. Its protein is CASATNQVQETQYF.

The gene calls are TRBV12-3 or TRBV12-4 and TRBJ2-7; possible D gene TRBD2, 6 bases. V shed 3 bases and J shed 2 bases, with 14 bases lying between them. The CDR3 covers 15 residues. The CDR3 here is CASSFPQGGTYEQYF. The CDR3 coding sequence is TGTGCCAGCAGTTTCCCCCAGGGAGGCACCTACGAGCAGTACTTC.

Points on this clonotype: As the CDR3 is not closed by the conserved phenylalanine or tryptophan, this likely results from a read error. The DNA is left out, because the CDR3 cannot be placed on it with certainty; the CDR3 is given as TCRdb lists it. This chain joins TRBV19 and TRBJ1-5; no DNA check was done on the table's D call, TRBD1. With termini counted, the CDR3 has 15 amino acids. The V gene's germline CDR1 is LNHDA and CDR2 SQIVND (reference sequence). CDR3 in amino acids: CATLGSEIESCRVLL.